The clone carrying this TCR beta chain was seen a few times. What it binds is unknown. 5'RACE with constant-segment primers yielded barcoded, UMI-tagged TCR alpha and TCR beta cDNA libraries. MiXCR, applied by TCRdb to the 5' RACE reads, yields one record per CDR3 protein. The table records about 560,000 distinct CDR3 sequences, around a sixth of them present only once. The data were taken from a study of T-cell memory formation after mild COVID-19. About the study: TCR clusters largely stayed donor specific.

Study-wide results and caveats: Clones that contracted from day 15 to 85 were balanced CD4/CD8, while later expanders leaned CD4+. Confirmation of SARS-CoV-2 specificity was lacking for second-wave clones peaking day 37.

The CDR3 covers 16 residues. The V and J ends lost 0 bases and 0 bases, in that order; junction bases with no gene match: 4. Germline V gives CDR1 SGHNT, CDR2 YYREEE (reference sequence). This chain links TRBV5-4 with TRBJ2-3; 7 nucleotides line up with TRBD2. The specimen was PBMCs or a T cell subset sorted from them (not recorded which). The receptor comes from an adult woman who had mild COVID-19 (a few samples of this study predate the infection). Cell type and time point are not known. CDR3 protein: CASSLGAGSSTDTQYF. The CDR3, as DNA: TGTGCCAGCAGCTTGGGAGCGGGGAGTAGCACAGATACGCAGTATTTT.